The 20 T cell receptor beta chains listed next were all sequenced from one sample in a study of blood T cell repertoires in COVID-19. Profiling relied on immunoSEQ multiplex PCR, and the TCRdb table lists in-frame clones only, not all of them. The sample includes 120,000 or so clones, 60% to 85% of them seen just once. Input material: peripheral blood. The receptors were sampled from a man in his sixties or seventies with acute or convalescent COVID-19.

The count of this clone is one. The chain links TRBV5-1 to TRBJ1-6; D call uncertain. Germline values: CDR1 SGHRS, CDR2 YFSETQ. CDR3 length: 13 amino acids. Trimming removed 0 bases from V and 9 bases from J, with 7 bases in between. CDR3 in amino acids: CASSLGATSPLHF. In DNA form, the CDR3 reads TGCGCCAGCAGCTTGGGGGCGACTTCACCCCTCCACTTT.

This clone was recorded once. The rearrangement links TRBV10-2 to TRBJ1-2; tentatively, D is TRBD1 (5 bases). Germline V gene sequence: CDR1 WSHSY, CDR2 SAAADI. V was cut by 0 bases and J by 6 bases, with 11 bases left in between. CDR3 length: 14 residues. The CDR3 coding sequence is TGCGCCAGCAGTGAGTCGGGCAGGGAGGATGGCTACACCTTC. Protein product: CASSESGREDGYTF.

The V call is TRBV19, the J call TRBJ1-2; TRBD1 aligns across 7 bases. The junction had 9 bases not matched to a gene; V was cut back by 6 bases and J by 5 bases. Germline CDR1 LNHDA, CDR2 SQIVND (reference sequence). There are 14 residues in the CDR3. The DNA for the CDR3 is TGTGCCAGTAGGCACCCAGGGGGAGGTTATGGCTACACCTTC. Protein product: CASRHPGGGYGYTF.

V and J are TRBV5-1 and TRBJ2-6; perhaps TRBD2 as D (6 bases). V lost 3 bases and J lost 7, with 14 bases in between. Germline values: CDR1 SGHRS, CDR2 YFSETQ. CDR3 length: 15 amino acids. CDR3 loop: CASSSSRGIANVLTF. CDR3 sequence (DNA): TGCGCCAGCAGCTCCTCCCGGGGGATAGCCAACGTCCTGACTTTC.

The chain employs TRBV9 and TRBJ2-3, with a possible D match to TRBD2 (5 bases). Germline CDR1 is SGDLS and CDR2 is YYNGEE. CDR3 length: 13 residues. V lost 3 bases and J lost 5, with 10 bases in between. The DNA for the CDR3 is TGTGCCAGCAGCGCAGAAGGGAGAGATACGCAGTATTTT. Amino acids: CASSAEGRDTQYF.

The chain combines TRBV7-2 with TRBJ2-5; 11 positions match TRBD2. This CDR3 is built from 15 residues. Germline CDR1 reads SGHTA; CDR2 reads FQGNSA. Losses at the gene ends were 3 bases for V and 3 bases for J; bases not matched to a gene: 3. The CDR3 nucleotides read TGTGCCAGCAGCTTTAGCGGGGGGGCCAAAGAGACCCAGTACTTC. Its translation is CASSFSGGAKETQYF.

The J gene is TRBJ2-1, the V gene TRBV24-1; 9 nucleotides agree with TRBD1. There are 13 residues in the CDR3. CDR1 is KGHDR and CDR2 is SFDVKD in the germline V gene. V lost 9 bases, J lost 7 bases, and 6 bases stayed unmatched. The CDR3 sequence: CATGDRAMNEQFF. The CDR3 region has the DNA TGTGCCACCGGGGACAGGGCTATGAATGAGCAGTTCTTC.

The chain has TRBV29-1 and TRBJ2-3; 8 bases are shared with TRBD1. CDR1 is SQVTM, CDR2 ANQGSEA, per germline. This CDR3 contains 16 residues. Germline trimming cut 5 bases from V and 1 base from J; bases unmatched to any gene: 11. The DNA of the CDR3 is TGCAGCGTTCCACCGTCCACAGGGGGTGGCACAGATACGCAGTATTTT. It codes for CSVPPSTGGGTDTQYF.

The V and J genes are TRBV11-2 and TRBJ1-4, with TRBD1 as a possible D gene (5 bases). The germline V gene encodes CDR1 SGHAT and CDR2 FQNNGV. Trimming pared 5 bases from V and 0 bases from J, leaving 10 bases between. CDR3 length: 15 residues. The CDR3 bases are TGTGCCAGCAGCACCAGACAGTCAACTAATGAAAAACTGTTTTTT. It specifies CASSTRQSTNEKLFF.

V gene TRBV7-8 combines with J gene TRBJ1-5, with a tentative D call TRBD1 (6 bases). CDR3 length equals 15 residues. Trimming shortened V by 7 bases and J by 1 base, and 14 bases separated the two germline ends. Germline V lookup: CDR1 SGHVS, CDR2 FQNEAQ. In DNA, the CDR3 is TGTGCCAGCACTGACCTCGGGACAAGCAATCAGCCCCAGCATTTT. This gives the protein CASTDLGTSNQPQHF.

This sequence joins TRBV15 and TRBJ1-3, with D perhaps matching TRBD1 (5 bases). The V end was cut by 0 bases, the J end by 2 bases, with 17 bases between. The CDR3 spans 18 residues. Germline lookup yields CDR1 LNHNV and CDR2 YYDKDF (reference sequence). The CDR3 spells CATSRDLSQGSTGNTIYF. DNA of the CDR3: TGTGCCACCAGCAGAGATTTAAGCCAGGGTTCCACTGGAAACACCATATATTTT.

The chain employs TRBV30 and TRBJ1-1; tentative D call: TRBD1 (5 bases). Trimming stripped 6 bases from V and 0 bases from J, with 11 bases between. The CDR3 consists of 13 residues. CDR1 is GTSNPN and CDR2 is SVGIG in the germline V gene (reference sequence). In DNA form, the CDR3 reads TGTGCCTGCCTTGGACACTTGAACACTGAAGCTTTCTTT. Amino acid sequence: CACLGHLNTEAFF.

This chain connects TRBV5-1 to TRBJ1-2, with TRBD1 identical over 12 bases. CDR3 length: 15 residues. Germline V gene data show CDR1 as SGHRS and CDR2 as YFSETQ. Trimming at V came to 3 bases and at J to 2 bases, leaving 2 bases not matched to a gene. DNA of the CDR3: TGCGCCAGCAGCTCAGGGACAGGGGGCAACTATGGCTACACCTTC. Protein: CASSSGTGGNYGYTF.

J is TRBJ1-1 and V is TRBV7-3; D gene unclear. The CDR3 extends over 15 amino acids. Trimming left V 2 bases short and J 0 bases short, with 10 bases between. CDR1 and CDR2 (germline): SGHTA, FQGTGA. The CDR3 DNA reads as TGTGCCAGCAGCTTACATCACACCTTGAACACTGAAGCTTTCTTT. Translating it yields CASSLHHTLNTEAFF.

This clone was seen many times. The gene calls are TRBV19 and TRBJ2-7, with D unclear. Trimming took off 11 bases at V and 6 bases at J, with 8 bases between the two ends. The CDR3 consists of 9 residues. Germline V gene data show CDR1 as LNHDA and CDR2 as SQIVND (reference sequence). The CDR3 DNA reads TGTGCCCATTGCAGCGAGCAGTACTTC. Translation: CAHCSEQYF.

V and J are TRBV7-9 and TRBJ2-1; weak D call: TRBD1 (7 bases). The V end was cut by 8 bases, the J end by 4 bases, with 18 bases between. The CDR3 consists of 15 residues. CDR1 and CDR2 from the germline V gene are SEHNR and FQNEAQ (reference sequence). The CDR3 loop is CASLGGQRAYNEQFF. The CDR3 nucleotides are TGTGCCAGCCTCGGGGGACAGAGGGCGTACAATGAGCAGTTCTTC.

The chain combines TRBV3-1 (or the pseudogene TRBV3-2) with TRBJ1-5, with a possible D match to TRBD1 (5 bases). V was shortened by 1 base and J by 11 bases, with 18 bases between the two germline ends. CDR1 is LGHDT and CDR2 is YNNKEL in the germline V gene (reference sequence). This CDR3 is 15 amino acids long. DNA for the CDR3: TGTGCCAGCAGCCAAGGGGACGGGAGGTTTTCAACCCAGCATTTT. It translates to CASSQGDGRFSTQHF.

The chain is built from TRBV11-3 and TRBJ1-1, with D possibly matching TRBD1 (5 bases). This CDR3 comprises 14 residues. V was cut by 4 bases and J by 4 bases, with 13 bases left in between. Germline V gene lookup returns CDR1 SGHNT and CDR2 YENEEA. DNA for the CDR3: TGTGCCAGCAGCTCCCATTCGGGGGGCACTGAAGCTTTCTTT. Translating it yields CASSSHSGGTEAFF.

V and J are TRBV6-5 and TRBJ2-7; maybe TRBD2 (5 bases). Germline CDR1 reads MNHEY; CDR2 reads SVGAGI. This CDR3 contains 13 residues. V was pared by 7 bases and J by 2 bases, with 12 bases between. The CDR3 sequence is CASISPGTYEQYF. The CDR3 DNA is TGTGCCAGCATCAGTCCGGGGACCTACGAGCAGTACTTC.

This clone was found once. The rearrangement joins TRBV9 to TRBJ1-3, with 7 bases aligning to TRBD1. The germline V gene encodes CDR1 SGDLS and CDR2 YYNGEE. This CDR3 is built from 16 residues. V shed 3 bases and J 0 bases; nucleotides not matched to a gene: 6. The DNA of the CDR3 is TGTGCCAGCAGCGGCAGGGGGGACAGCTCTGGAAACACCATATATTTT. This sequence encodes CASSGRGDSSGNTIYF. The variable domain in full, with the rest retrieved from reference TRBV9 and TRBJ1-3, is DSGVTQTPKHLITATGQRVTLRCSPRSGDLSVYWYQQSLDQGLQFLIQYYNGEERAKGNILERFSAQQFPDLHSELNLSSLELGDSALYFCASSGRGDSSGNTIYFGEGSWLTVV.